The source of this T cell receptor beta chain is a study of blood T cell repertoires in COVID-19. In the study overall: Samples representing acute and convalescent COVID-19 were sourced from the United States, Italy and Spain. The cDNA or gDNA used as material had been derived from T cells, B-cell-depleted T cells, or PBMCs.

In the original analysis: Estimated nucleated cell counts came from reference gene primer amplification. The data were produced by immunoSEQ multiplex PCR, yet TCRdb's version contains in-frame clones alone and is incomplete. That table supplies the V and J calls and clone size; D and trimming were determined from the DNA. The data contain approximately 75,000 clones, 80% to 95% of them seen just once; the ten biggest clones take up less than 9%. The sequence came from a human donor in a cohort sampled during active COVID-19. The specimen was peripheral blood.

The CDR3 protein is CASNFGSRYGYTF. DNA of the CDR3: TGTGCCAGCAACTTCGGGAGTCGCTATGGCTACACCTTC. The genes are TRBV28 and TRBJ1-2; no reliable D call. The V end lost 7 bases, the J end lost 4 bases, and 13 bases lay between the germline ends. The CDR3 runs to 13 residues. Germline CDR1 and CDR2: MDHEN and SYDVKM.